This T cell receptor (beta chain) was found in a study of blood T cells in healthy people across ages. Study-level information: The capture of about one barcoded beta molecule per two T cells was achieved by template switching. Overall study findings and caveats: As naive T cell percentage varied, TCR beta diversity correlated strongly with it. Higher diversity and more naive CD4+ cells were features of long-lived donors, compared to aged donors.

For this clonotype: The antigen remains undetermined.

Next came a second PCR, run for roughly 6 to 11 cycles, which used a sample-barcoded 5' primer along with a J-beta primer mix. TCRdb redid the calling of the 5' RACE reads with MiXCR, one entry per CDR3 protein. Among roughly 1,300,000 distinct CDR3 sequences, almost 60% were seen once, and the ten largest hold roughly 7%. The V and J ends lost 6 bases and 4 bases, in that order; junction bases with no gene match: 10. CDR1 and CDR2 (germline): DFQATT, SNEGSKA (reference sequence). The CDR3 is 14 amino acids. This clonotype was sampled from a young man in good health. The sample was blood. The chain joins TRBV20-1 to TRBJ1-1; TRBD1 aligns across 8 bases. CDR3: CSARLGTGATEAFF. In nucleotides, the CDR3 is TGCAGTGCGAGACTTGGGACAGGCGCCACTGAAGCTTTCTTT.